These 8 T cell receptor beta chains were sequenced from one sample in a study of T cells in Graves' hyperthyroidism and ophthalmopathy. Amplification of TCR beta CDR3 regions was performed using RNA transcripts as template. First-round RT-PCR of the TCR CDR3 relied on the HTBI primer set. TCRdb reprocessed the multiplex PCR reads with MiXCR, giving one entry per CDR3 protein. The table includes about 640,000 distinct CDR3 sequences, 20% to 25% detected once. The sequencing sample was made of blood. The receptors were gathered from a young man with Graves' ophthalmopathy.

This clonotype was detected ten times or more. The genes are TRBV3-1 and TRBJ2-1; 14 bases match TRBD2. This CDR3 has 18 residues. The V segment lost 4 bases and the J segment 0 bases; nucleotides outside the gene matches: 5. Looked up from germline, CDR1 is LGHDT and CDR2 is YNNKEL (reference sequence). The CDR3 loop reads CASSRRLAGGSSYNEQFF. CDR3 coding DNA: TGTGCCAGCAGCCGAAGACTAGCGGGAGGGAGCTCCTACAATGAGCAGTTCTTC.

This clonotype was seen a handful of times. This chain joins TRBV29-1 and TRBJ1-1, with 8 positions matching TRBD1. Germline CDR1 and CDR2: SQVTM and ANQGSEA. The CDR3 loop spans 14 amino acids. J was trimmed by 1 base and V by 3 bases; bases with no gene match: 4. Here the CDR3 reads CSVDRTGTNTEAFF. The CDR3 coding sequence is TGCAGCGTTGATCGGACAGGGACGAACACTGAAGCTTTCTTT. The full variable domain, with the rest looked up from reference TRBV29-1 and TRBJ1-1, is SAVISQKPSRDICQRGTSLTIQCQVDSQVTMMFWYRQQPGQSLTLIATANQGSEATYESGFVIDKFPISRPNLTFSTLTVSNMSPEDSSIYLCSVDRTGTNTEAFFGQGTRLTVV.

The chain uses TRBV27 and TRBJ1-2; D ambiguous. This CDR3 has 13 amino acids. CDR1 MNHEY and CDR2 SMNVEV come from the germline V gene (reference sequence). V lost 5 bases, J lost 3 bases, and 10 bases lay in between. Written as DNA, the CDR3 is TGTGCCAGCAGTCCTACAGCCTACTATGGCTACACCTTC. It is translated as CASSPTAYYGYTF.

This clonotype was counted ten times or more. The chain recombines TRBV6-1 with TRBJ1-1; 8 nucleotides align to TRBD1. The CDR3 totals 15 residues. Germline CDR1 MNHNS, CDR2 SASEGT. V lost 4 bases and J lost 2; bases outside the gene matches: 6. CDR3 loop: CASSARDRINTEAFF. The DNA of the CDR3 is TGTGCCAGCAGTGCCCGGGACAGGATAAACACTGAAGCTTTCTTT.

The chain joins TRBV7-3 to TRBJ1-1, with TRBD1 as a possible D gene (6 bases). This CDR3 region has 15 residues. V lost 1 base and J lost 1, with 10 bases in between. The germline gives CDR1 SGHTA, CDR2 FQGTGA. The CDR3 nucleotides read TGTGCCAGCAGCTTAAACGACAGGCCGAACACTGAAGCTTTCTTT. Residues: CASSLNDRPNTEAFF.

This clonotype was detected only a few times. The chain links TRBV27 to TRBJ2-3, with 7 bases matching TRBD2. Germline assignment: CDR1 MNHEY and CDR2 SMNVEV (reference sequence). Unmatched junction bases numbered 17, after V lost 7 bases and J lost 4 bases. The CDR3 runs to 17 residues. The CDR3 DNA reads TGTGCCAGCACCCAATTTCCCCCTCGCGGGAGCGCAGATACGCAGTATTTT. Translated, it gives CASTQFPPRGSADTQYF.

The gene calls are TRBV5-1 and TRBJ2-2, with unresolved D. Trimming took 4 bases from V and 4 from J, leaving 20 bases between them. The length of the CDR3 is 17 residues. The germline CDR1 and CDR2 sequences are SGHRS and YFSETQ. The CDR3 sequence: CASSVDPDAIGTGELFF. DNA for the CDR3: TGCGCCAGCAGCGTGGACCCGGACGCGATTGGCACCGGGGAGCTGTTTTTT. Combining the CDR3 with reference TRBV5-1 and TRBJ2-2 gives the whole variable domain KAGVTQTPRYLIKTRGQQVTLSCSPISGHRSVSWYQQTPGQGLQFLFEYFSETQRNKGNFPGRFSGRQFSNSRSEMNVSTLELGDSALYLCASSVDPDAIGTGELFFGEGSRLTVL.

This clonotype was observed a handful of times. The chain is built from TRBV6-2 or TRBV6-3 and TRBJ1-6; TRBD1 might be the D (5 bases). V lost 0 bases to trimming and J lost 5 bases, with 11 bases between them. The CDR3 extends over 16 amino acids. Germline CDR1 and CDR2: MNHEY and SVGEGT. The CDR3 reads CASSYSGTVDNSPLHF. For the CDR3, the DNA is TGTGCCAGCAGTTACTCGGGGACCGTTGATAATTCACCCCTCCACTTT.